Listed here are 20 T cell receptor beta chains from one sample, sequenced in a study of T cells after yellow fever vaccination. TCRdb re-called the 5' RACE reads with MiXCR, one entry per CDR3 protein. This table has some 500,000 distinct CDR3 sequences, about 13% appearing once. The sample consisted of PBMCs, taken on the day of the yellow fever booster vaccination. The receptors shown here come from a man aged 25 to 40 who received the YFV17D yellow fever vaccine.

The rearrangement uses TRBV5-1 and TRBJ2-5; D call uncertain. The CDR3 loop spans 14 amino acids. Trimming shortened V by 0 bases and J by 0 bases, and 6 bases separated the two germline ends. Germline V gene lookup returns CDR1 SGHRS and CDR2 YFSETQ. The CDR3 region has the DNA TGCGCCAGCAGCTTGGGATCAGACCAAGAGACCCAGTACTTC. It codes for CASSLGSDQETQYF.

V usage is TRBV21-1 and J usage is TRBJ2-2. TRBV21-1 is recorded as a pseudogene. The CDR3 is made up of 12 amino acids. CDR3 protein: CASIPYTGELFF. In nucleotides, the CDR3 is TGTGCCAGCATCCCTTACACCGGGGAGCTGTTTTTT.

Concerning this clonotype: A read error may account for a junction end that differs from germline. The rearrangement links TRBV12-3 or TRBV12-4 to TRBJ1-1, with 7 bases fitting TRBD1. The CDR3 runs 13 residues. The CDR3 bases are TGTGCCAGCAGGGTTACGACAGGGACTGAGGCTTTCTTT. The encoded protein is CASRVTTGTEAFF.

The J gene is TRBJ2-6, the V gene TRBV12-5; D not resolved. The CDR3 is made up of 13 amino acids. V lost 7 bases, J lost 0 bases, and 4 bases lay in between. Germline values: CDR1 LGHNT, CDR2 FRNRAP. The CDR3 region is CASAISGANVLTF. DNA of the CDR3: TGTGCTAGTGCCATCTCTGGGGCCAACGTCCTGACTTTC.

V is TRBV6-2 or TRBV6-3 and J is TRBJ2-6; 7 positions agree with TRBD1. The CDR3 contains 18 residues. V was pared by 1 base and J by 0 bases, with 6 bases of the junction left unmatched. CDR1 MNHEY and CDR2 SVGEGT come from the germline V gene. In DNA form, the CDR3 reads TGTGCCAGCAGTTACTTGGTAGGGACAGTCTCTGGGGCCAACGTCCTGACTTTC. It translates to CASSYLVGTVSGANVLTF.

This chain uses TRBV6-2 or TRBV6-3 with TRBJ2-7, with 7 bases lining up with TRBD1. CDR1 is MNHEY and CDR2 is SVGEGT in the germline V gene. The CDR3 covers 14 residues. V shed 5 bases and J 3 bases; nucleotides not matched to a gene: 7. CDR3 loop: CASSAGTVFYEQYF. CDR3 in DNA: TGTGCCAGCAGTGCCGGGACAGTATTCTACGAGCAGTACTTC.

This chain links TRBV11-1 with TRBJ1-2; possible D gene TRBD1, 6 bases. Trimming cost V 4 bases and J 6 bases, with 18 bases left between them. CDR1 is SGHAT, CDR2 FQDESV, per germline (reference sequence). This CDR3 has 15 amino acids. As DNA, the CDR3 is TGTGCCAGCAGCTCAGGGGACAACCGTAAGAATGGCTACACCTTC. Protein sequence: CASSSGDNRKNGYTF.

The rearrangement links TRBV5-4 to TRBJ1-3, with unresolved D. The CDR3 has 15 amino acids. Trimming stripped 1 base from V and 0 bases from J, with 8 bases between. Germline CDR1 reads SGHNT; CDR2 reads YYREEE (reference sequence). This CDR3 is CASSLISGSGNTIYF. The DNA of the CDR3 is TGTGCCAGCAGCTTGATTTCCGGCTCTGGAAACACCATATATTTT.

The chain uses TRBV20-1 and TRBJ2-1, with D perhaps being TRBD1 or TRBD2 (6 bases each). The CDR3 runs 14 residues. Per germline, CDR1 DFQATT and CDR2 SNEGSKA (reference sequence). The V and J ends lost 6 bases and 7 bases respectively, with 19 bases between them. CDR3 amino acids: CSAQVGGKGNEQFF. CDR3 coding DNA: TGCAGTGCCCAGGTCGGGGGCAAAGGAAATGAGCAGTTCTTC.

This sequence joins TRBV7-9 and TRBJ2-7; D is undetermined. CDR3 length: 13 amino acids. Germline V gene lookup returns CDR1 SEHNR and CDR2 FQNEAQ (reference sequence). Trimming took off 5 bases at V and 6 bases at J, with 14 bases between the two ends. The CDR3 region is CASSPDYRAEQYF. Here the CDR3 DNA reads TGTGCCAGCAGCCCAGATTATAGGGCCGAGCAGTACTTC.

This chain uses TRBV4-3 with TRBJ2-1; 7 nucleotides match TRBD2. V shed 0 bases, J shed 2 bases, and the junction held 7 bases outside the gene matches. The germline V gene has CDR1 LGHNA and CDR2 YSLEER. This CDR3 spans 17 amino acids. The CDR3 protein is CASSQDLRGSPYNEQFF. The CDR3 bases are TGCGCCAGCAGCCAAGATCTACGCGGGAGCCCCTACAATGAGCAGTTCTTC.

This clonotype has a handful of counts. The CDR3 DNA is TGTGCCAGCAGTTCACTAGGGGACAGTCATGACAATGAGCAGTTCTTC. Residues: CASSSLGDSHDNEQFF. The chain joins TRBV6-5 to TRBJ2-1, with 7 nucleotides matching TRBD1. With V trimmed by 4 bases and J by 5 bases, 11 bases remained unmatched. Germline CDR1 reads MNHEY; CDR2 reads SVGAGI. This CDR3 region has 16 residues.

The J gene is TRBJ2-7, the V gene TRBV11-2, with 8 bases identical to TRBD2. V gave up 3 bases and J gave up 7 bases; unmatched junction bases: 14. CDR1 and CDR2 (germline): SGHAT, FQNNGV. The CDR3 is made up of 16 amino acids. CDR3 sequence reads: CASSFPRVSGNREQYF. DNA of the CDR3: TGTGCCAGCAGCTTTCCCCGGGTTAGCGGGAATCGGGAGCAGTACTTC.

The CDR3 sequence: CASSLAEGERTEAFF. DNA of the CDR3: TGCGCCAGCAGCTTGGCCGAAGGTGAACGCACTGAAGCTTTCTTT. The chain recombines TRBV5-1 with TRBJ1-1; D unresolved. The V end was cut by 0 bases, the J end by 4 bases, with 13 bases between. The V gene's germline CDR1 is SGHRS and CDR2 YFSETQ. The CDR3 extends over 15 amino acids. Full variable domain (outside the CDR3, taken from reference TRBV5-1 and TRBJ1-1): KAGVTQTPRYLIKTRGQQVTLSCSPISGHRSVSWYQQTPGQGLQFLFEYFSETQRNKGNFPGRFSGRQFSNSRSEMNVSTLELGDSALYLCASSLAEGERTEAFFGQGTRLTVV.

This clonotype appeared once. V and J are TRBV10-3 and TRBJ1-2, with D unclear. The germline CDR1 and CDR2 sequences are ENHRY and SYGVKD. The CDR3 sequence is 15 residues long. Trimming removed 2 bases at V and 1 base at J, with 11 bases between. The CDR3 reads CAISENPGSNYGYTF. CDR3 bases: TGTGCCATCAGTGAGAACCCGGGGAGTAACTATGGCTACACCTTC.

Here the CDR3 reads CASSQDPLGHSHTQYF. DNA for the CDR3: TGCGCCAGCAGCCAAGATCCTTTGGGACACAGTCATACGCAGTATTTT. V is TRBV4-3 and J is TRBJ2-3; weak D call: TRBD1 (6 bases). The V end lost 0 bases, the J end lost 7 bases, and 17 bases lay between the germline ends. The CDR3 sequence is 16 residues long. CDR1 and CDR2 (germline): LGHNA, YSLEER.

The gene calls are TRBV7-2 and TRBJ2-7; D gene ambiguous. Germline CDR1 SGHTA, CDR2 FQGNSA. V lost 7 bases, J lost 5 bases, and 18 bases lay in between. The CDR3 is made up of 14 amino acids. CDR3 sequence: CASIRGVFIDEQYF. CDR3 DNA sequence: TGTGCCAGCATCCGAGGCGTGTTCATCGACGAGCAGTACTTC. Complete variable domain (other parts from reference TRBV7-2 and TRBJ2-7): GAGVSQSPSNKVTEKGKDVELRCDPISGHTALYWYRQSLGQGLEFLIYFQGNSAPDKSGLPSDRFSAERTGGSVSTLTIQRTQQEDSAVYLCASIRGVFIDEQYFGPGTRLTVT.

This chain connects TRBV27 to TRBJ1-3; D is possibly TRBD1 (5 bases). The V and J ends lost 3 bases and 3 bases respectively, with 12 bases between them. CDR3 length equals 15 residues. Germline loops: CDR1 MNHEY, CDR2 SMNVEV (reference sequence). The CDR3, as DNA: TGTGCCAGCAGTTTCTTGGGGGGAGGTGGAAACACCATATATTTT. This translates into CASSFLGGGGNTIYF.

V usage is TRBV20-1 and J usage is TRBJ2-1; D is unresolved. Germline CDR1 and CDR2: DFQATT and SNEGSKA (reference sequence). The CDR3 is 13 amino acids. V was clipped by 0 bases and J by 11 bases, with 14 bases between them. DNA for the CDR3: TGCAGTGCTAGAGATCCCGGACCGCTACAGCAGTTCTTC. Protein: CSARDPGPLQQFF.

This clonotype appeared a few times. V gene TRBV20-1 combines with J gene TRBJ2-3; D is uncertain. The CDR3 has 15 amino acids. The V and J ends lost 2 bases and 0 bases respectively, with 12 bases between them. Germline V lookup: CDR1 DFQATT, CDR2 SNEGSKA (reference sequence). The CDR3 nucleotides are TGCAGTGCTAGAAATCACCGGAAGAGCACAGATACGCAGTATTTT. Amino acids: CSARNHRKSTDTQYF.